This is a list of T cell receptor beta chains from one sample in a study of cytomegalovirus exposure and HLA in healthy donors. The assay was immunoSEQ multiplex PCR, and TCRdb's table has in-frame clones only and misses some. This sample carries approximately 90,000 clones, 93% of them seen once, and the ten largest clones take around 1.1%. The sample taken for sequencing was PBMCs. The receptor set was obtained from a woman aged 25 to 39 in good health and CMV-seropositive. Both conserved end residues are trimmed from each CDR3. The order of the fields is V gene, CDR3 length, CDR3 protein.

v_gene: TRBV5-1
len: 16
CDR3aa: ASTPGTLGAPGKETQY

v_gene: TRBV5-6
len: 14
CDR3aa: ASRLKYSPRNYGYT

v_gene: TRBV30
len: 12
CDR3aa: AWSQPGQGGEQY

v_gene: TRBV6-6
len: 10
CDR3aa: ASSLGGVGRF

v_gene: TRBV19
len: 14
CDR3aa: ASSIFRGAENTEAF

v_gene: TRBV6-5
len: 13
CDR3aa: ASRRDRVTNTEAF

v_gene: TRBV6-5
len: 12
CDR3aa: ASSQLRTENIQY

v_gene: TRBV6-6
len: 11
CDR3aa: ASRGGYTDTQY

v_gene: TRBV2
len: 13
CDR3aa: ASRPGQGVGREAF

v_gene: TRBV2
len: 13
CDR3aa: ASSGAGTSGNTIY

v_gene: TRBV7-2
len: 15
CDR3aa: ASSPERTSGRTGELF

v_gene: TRBV30
len: 12
CDR3aa: AFLRDRGRNTQY

v_gene: TRBV6-1
len: 12
CDR3aa: ASIRDRSSYEQY

v_gene: TRBV7-6
len: 11
CDR3aa: ASSLGGSTEAF

v_gene: TRBV20-1
len: 9
CDR3aa: SAGEPYEQY

v_gene: TRBV19
len: 15
CDR3aa: ASSIDPAGGNTDTQY

v_gene: TRBV28
len: 13
CDR3aa: ASSGQGGGMRGYT

v_gene: TRBV28
len: 13
CDR3aa: ASRVGTSGYNEQF

v_gene: TRBV30
len: 10
CDR3aa: AWSRGLDTQY

v_gene: TRBV25-1
len: 11
CDR3aa: ASSELGQYGYT

v_gene: TRBV9
len: 14
CDR3aa: ASSVAPGISGNTIY

v_gene: TRBV7-2
len: 12
CDR3aa: ASSLVDYGETQY